This T cell receptor beta chain emerged from a study of radiotherapy plus CTLA-4 blockade in lung cancer. Study overall: Objective response was observed in roughly a sixth of patients, and disease control in 31%.

Study observations and caveats: Early blood T cell clone dynamics, with interferon-beta, were reported to best predict response. Blood TCR clones of tumor origin expanded after radiotherapy plus ipilimumab.

Data came from immunoSEQ multiplex PCR; TCRdb stores just in-frame clones and leaves some out. The data contain 65,000 to 95,000 clones, around 87% of them singletons. As to this clone: Its antigen is currently unknown.

Germline CDR1 reads SGHDN; CDR2 reads FVKESK. The CDR3 totals 15 residues. The V gene lost 2 bases and the J gene lost 0 bases, with 9 bases spanning the gap. The V and J genes are TRBV14 and TRBJ2-3; no firm D call. This receptor was taken from a human donor with non-small cell lung cancer that progressed on radiotherapy plus ipilimumab. Sequencing used peripheral blood, obtained from a patient treated with radiotherapy plus ipilimumab. CDR3 DNA: TGTGCCAGCAGCCAATTTTTTGGTAGCACAGATACGCAGTATTTT. Protein product: CASSQFFGSTDTQYF.